This is a list of T cell receptor beta chains from one sample in a study of blood T cells in healthy people across ages. Using its own MiXCR run on the 5' RACE reads, TCRdb lists one record per CDR3 protein. The sample comprises more than 1.4 million distinct CDR3 sequences, roughly 40% of which are singletons, and 7.9% rests with the top ten. Material for sequencing was blood. Receptor source: a woman between 18 and 29 years old in good health. CDR3s include the opening cysteine and the closing phenylalanine or tryptophan. The D gene is left open where the match is weak. Some rows have no size entry. The others give once, few or many, or a class for an expanded clone.

D,V,J,size,DNA,CDR3
-,TRBV3-1,TRBJ2-5,few,TGTGCCAGCAGCCAGTCGACACAGGGGGGGGAAGAGACCCAGTACTTC,CASSQSTQGGEETQYF
-,TRBV9,TRBJ2-1,-,TGTGCCAGCAGCGTAGGGGGACCAGTCTCCTACAATGAGCAGTTCTTC,CASSVGGPVSYNEQFF
-,TRBV6-5,TRBJ2-7,once,TGTGCCAGCAAACCAGACAGTGGCATTAGGGAGCAGTACTTC,CASKPDSGIREQYF
-,TRBV7-2,TRBJ1-2,few,TGTGCCAGCAGCTTCAACATACAGGGCTCTGGCTACACCTTC,CASSFNIQGSGYTF
-,TRBV20-1,TRBJ2-5,-,TGCAGTGCTAGATTGTTTGGGAGCGGAGAGACCCAGTACTTC,CSARLFGSGETQYF
-,TRBV30,TRBJ1-2,-,TGTGCCTGGAGTTCCGGGACCCAAGCGTTCCATGGCTACACCTTC,CAWSSGTQAFHGYTF
TRBD1,TRBV5-1,TRBJ1-2,-,TGCGCCAGCAGCTCGTATAATCCGGGACAGGGGGCGGAGAACTATGGCTACACCTTC,CASSSYNPGQGAENYGYTF
-,TRBV7-6,TRBJ2-2,few,TGTGCCAGCAGCTTAGGGGACCCCGGGGAGCTGTTTTTT,CASSLGDPGELFF
-,TRBV5-1,TRBJ1-1,-,TGCGCCAGCAGCTTGGGCCCCCGGGACATGAACACTGAAGCTTTCTTT,CASSLGPRDMNTEAFF
-,TRBV10-3,TRBJ2-3,few,TGTGCCATCAGGGACCCGGGGCCTCACACAGATACGCAGTATTTT,CAIRDPGPHTDTQYF
TRBD1,TRBV6-5,TRBJ1-5,few,TGTGCCAGCAGTTTTCAGGGGGCTTTGAGCAATCAGCCCCAGCATTTT,CASSFQGALSNQPQHF
-,TRBV18,TRBJ2-3,-,TGTGCCAGCTCACCACCGTCCGTTACTAGCACAGATACGCAGTATTTT,CASSPPSVTSTDTQYF
TRBD2,TRBV10-3,TRBJ2-7,-,TGTGCCATCAGTGACACGGGGACTAGCGGGGGAGCCTACGAGCAGTACTTC,CAISDTGTSGGAYEQYF
-,TRBV6-5,TRBJ2-2,-,TGTGCCAGCAACTCCGGGTCGAACACCGGGGAGCTGTTTTTT,CASNSGSNTGELFF
TRBD2,TRBV7-2,TRBJ2-7,many,TGTGCCAGCAGCCCAGGTGGCACTAGCGGGATATACGAGCAGTACTTC,CASSPGGTSGIYEQYF
-,TRBV15,TRBJ2-7,-,TGTGCCACCAGCAGGGGAATCTGGGAATCCTACGAGCAGTACTTC,CATSRGIWESYEQYF
TRBD1,TRBV27,TRBJ1-5,-,TGTGCCAGCAGTTCCTCTATGACAGGGCACAGCAATCAGCCCCAGCATTTT,CASSSSMTGHSNQPQHF
-,TRBV27,TRBJ2-2,-,TGTGCCAGCAGCCAGAGCGGTACCGGGGAGCTGTTTTTT,CASSQSGTGELFF
-,TRBV18,TRBJ2-3,few,TGTGCCAGCTCACCCCCCGGTCGCACAGATACGCAGTATTTT,CASSPPGRTDTQYF
TRBD2,TRBV15,TRBJ2-5,-,TGTGCCACCAGCGGCTTCCTAGCGGGAGCCTACAATGAGCAGTACTTC,CATSGFLAGAYNEQYF
-,TRBV6-1,TRBJ1-1,-,TGTGCCAGCTCGGAGAGCGTACAGAACACTGAAGCTTTCTTT,CASSESVQNTEAFF
-,TRBV9,TRBJ2-3,few,TGTGCCAGCAGTCAGCTGAAAGCGGCGACAGATACGCAGTATTTT,CASSQLKAATDTQYF
TRBD2,TRBV7-8,TRBJ2-2,-,TGTGCCAGCAGCTCGGTACTAGCGGCGAACACCGGGGAGCTGTTTTTT,CASSSVLAANTGELFF
TRBD1,TRBV6-6,TRBJ1-4,-,TGTGCCAGCACCTGGACAGGGGGAGAAAAACTGTTTTTT,CASTWTGGEKLFF
-,TRBV3-1,TRBJ1-1,few,TGTGCCAGCAGCCAAGACAGCCATGGCACTGAAGCTTTCTTT,CASSQDSHGTEAFF
TRBD1,TRBV5-4,TRBJ2-1,-,TGTGCCAGCAGCCGAGGGGACAGTTTATACAATGAGCAGTTCTTC,CASSRGDSLYNEQFF
TRBD2,TRBV28,TRBJ2-5,-,TGTGCCAGCAGCTGGGGGGGAGACTGGCTAAAGACCCAGTACTTC,CASSWGGDWLKTQYF
-,TRBV7-2,TRBJ2-1,-,TGTGCCAGCAGCTTAGAGCCCGGCGATGAGCAGTTCTTC,CASSLEPGDEQFF
-,TRBV27,TRBJ2-3,once,TGTGCCGGCAGTCCCCGGGACTCCTACACAGATACGCAGTATTTT,CAGSPRDSYTDTQYF
-,TRBV29-1,TRBJ2-3,many,TGCAGCTTAACGACAAGCACAGATACGCAGTATTTT,CSLTTSTDTQYF
-,TRBV12-3/TRBV12-4,TRBJ1-1,-,TGTGCCAGTCTCAGGATGAACACTGAAGCTTTCTTT,CASLRMNTEAFF
-,TRBV6-1,TRBJ1-1,-,TGTGCCAGCATCCTCACCCTCATGGCGGGGAACACTGAAGCTTTCTTT,CASILTLMAGNTEAFF
TRBD2,TRBV4-1,TRBJ2-1,-,TGCGCCAGCAGCTGGAGGACTAGCGGGACCGACAATGAGCAGTTCTTC,CASSWRTSGTDNEQFF
-,TRBV10-3,TRBJ1-1,few,TGTGCCATCAGTCGGACAGACCAAGCTTTCTTT,CAISRTDQAFF
TRBD2,TRBV2,TRBJ2-5,-,TGTGCCAGCAGTGAAGGACTAGCGGGAGTAGGAGAGACCCAGTACTTC,CASSEGLAGVGETQYF
TRBD1,TRBV4-2,TRBJ1-2,-,TGTGCCAGCAGCCATCCAAGGGGCAGGGGGCGCAGCCGCTATAGGGGCTACACCTTC,CASSHPRGRGRSRYRGYTF
-,TRBV12-3/TRBV12-4,TRBJ1-1,few,TGTGCCAGCAGTTTATGGGGGCCAGCTTTCTTT,CASSLWGPAFF